This TCR beta chain was profiled in a study of blood T cell repertoires in COVID-19. In the study overall: The United States, Italy and Spain provided the acute and convalescent COVID-19 samples.

Germline CDR1 SEHNR, CDR2 FQNEAQ (reference sequence). The CDR3 runs 17 residues. The junction had 7 bases not matched to a gene; V was cut back by 5 bases and J by 4 bases. Everyone who took part was roughly 18 to 89 years old, and they came from about two dozen US areas. Some clones are missing from TCRdb's copy, which holds only in-frame ones; the method was immunoSEQ multiplex PCR. Among fewer than 250,000 clones listed, approximately 86% were seen once. This TCR came from a woman in her 30s with acute COVID-19. Source material: PBMCs or T cells enriched from blood (not recorded which). The chain joins TRBV7-9 to TRBJ2-3; 15 nucleotides agree with TRBD2. DNA for the CDR3: TGTGCCAGCAGCCTCCGGACTAGCGGGGGGGAGGCAGATACGCAGTATTTT. Encoded protein: CASSLRTSGGEADTQYF.